This record covers a single TCR beta chain. The sample originates from a study of blood T cells in healthy people across ages. A sample-barcoded 5' primer and a J-beta primer mix were used in a second PCR of roughly 6 to 11 cycles. TCRdb passed the 5' RACE reads through MiXCR, listing each CDR3 protein once. The sample holds 650,000 to 950,000 distinct CDR3 sequences; under 55% are singletons and the top ten take under 20%. The length of the CDR3 is 16 residues. Germline V lookup: CDR1 MNHEY, CDR2 SVGAGI. After removal of 6 bases from V and 0 bases from J, the junction contained 7 bases not matched to a gene.

Specimen: blood. V usage is TRBV6-5 and J usage is TRBJ1-5; 8 bases map to TRBD1. This sequence was found in a man aged 60-69 years in good health. This CDR3 is CASRPGGAFSNQPQHF. The CDR3 DNA is TGTGCCAGCAGGCCAGGGGGCGCGTTTAGCAATCAGCCCCAGCATTTT.